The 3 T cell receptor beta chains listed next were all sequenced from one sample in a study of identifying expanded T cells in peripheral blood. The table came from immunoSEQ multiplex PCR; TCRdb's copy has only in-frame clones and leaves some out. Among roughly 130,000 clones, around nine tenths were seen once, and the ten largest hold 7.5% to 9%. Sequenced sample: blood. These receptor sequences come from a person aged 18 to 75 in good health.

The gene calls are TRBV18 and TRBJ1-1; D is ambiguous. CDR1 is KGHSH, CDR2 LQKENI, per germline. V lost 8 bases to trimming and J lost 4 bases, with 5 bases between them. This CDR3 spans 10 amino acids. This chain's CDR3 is CASGGTEAFF. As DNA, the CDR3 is TGTGCCAGCGGTGGCACTGAAGCTTTCTTT. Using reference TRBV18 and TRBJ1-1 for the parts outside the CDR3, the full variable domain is NAGVMQNPRHLVRRRGQEARLRCSPMKGHSHVYWYRQLPEEGLKFMVYLQKENIIDESGMPKERFSAEFPKEGPSILRIQQVVRGDSAAYFCASGGTEAFFGQGTRLTVV.

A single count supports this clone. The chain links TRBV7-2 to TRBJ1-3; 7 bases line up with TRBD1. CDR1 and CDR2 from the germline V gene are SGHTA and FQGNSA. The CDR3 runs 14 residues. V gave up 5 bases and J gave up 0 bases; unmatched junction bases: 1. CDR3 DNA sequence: TGTGCCAGCAGCCCAGGGGGCTCTGGAAACACCATATATTTT. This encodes CASSPGGSGNTIYF.

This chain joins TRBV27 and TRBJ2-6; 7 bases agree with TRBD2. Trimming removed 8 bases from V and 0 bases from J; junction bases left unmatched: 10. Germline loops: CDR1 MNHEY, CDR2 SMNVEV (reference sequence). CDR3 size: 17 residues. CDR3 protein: CASSTSGGNSGANVLTF. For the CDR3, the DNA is TGTGCCAGCTCCACTTCCGGGGGGAACTCTGGGGCCAACGTCCTGACTTTC.